A selection of T cell receptor beta chains follows, all from one sample in a study of blood T cells in healthy people across ages. Via MiXCR, TCRdb re-called the 5' RACE reads, giving one row per CDR3 protein. The sample carries under 1,000,000 distinct CDR3 sequences, 35% to 40% recorded once. The sample was blood. These receptors came from a man between 18 and 35 years old in good health. Each CDR3 is given without its conserved first and last residue. Each record gives: V gene, D gene, clone size, CDR3 length, J gene, CDR3 protein. The D gene is left open where the match is weak. Clone size is given for some rows only: seen once, a few or many times, or a class if the clone is expanded.

TRBV12-5	.	many	12	TRBJ2-7	ASGFTTQGYEQY
TRBV6-2/TRBV6-3	.	.	16	TRBJ2-4	ASSYSRAEPGAKNIQY
TRBV4-3	.	.	13	TRBJ2-5	ASSQEAGYQETQY
TRBV14	.	few	14	TRBJ2-7	ASSQVAQPSSYEQY
TRBV5-1	TRBD2	few	12	.	ASKEASGPYEQY
TRBV5-1	.	many	13	TRBJ2-3	ASSHAIGAADTQY
TRBV10-3	.	.	12	TRBJ1-1	AISDRDGGTEAF
TRBV29-1	.	few	12	TRBJ2-4	SVGRFGDKNIQY
TRBV7-2	.	few	12	TRBJ2-4	ASSFGGAKNIQY
TRBV4-2	.	.	13	TRBJ1-1	ASSHGHGEGTEAF
TRBV7-2	TRBD1	many	14	TRBJ2-3	ASSLVDRGATDTQY
TRBV29-1	TRBD1	.	10	TRBJ2-2	SAQTGPGELF
TRBV7-2	.	.	13	TRBJ2-7	ASSYPRDFSYEQY
TRBV6-6	TRBD2	.	11	TRBJ2-3	ASRRGNTDTQY
TRBV12-3/TRBV12-4	TRBD1	many	13	TRBJ2-2	ASTRDRTNTGELF
TRBV27	.	.	12	.	ASSLGFSYNEQY
TRBV19	TRBD1	.	13	TRBJ2-1	ASNLGTGHYNEQF
TRBV5-4	.	few	10	TRBJ2-2	ASSGRGGELF
TRBV15	.	.	14	TRBJ2-1	ATSRGRLFRNNEQF
TRBV5-6	.	few	12	TRBJ1-5	ASSLRGRNQPQH
TRBV20-1	.	once	10	TRBJ2-3	STSPEADTQY
TRBV11-2	.	few	13	TRBJ1-6	ASSLEALYNSPLH
TRBV6-5	.	.	16	TRBJ1-1	ASSYSIPGAQSNTEAF
TRBV20-1	.	.	15	TRBJ1-2	SAPEGLKSTGMNGYT
TRBV20-1	.	many	11	TRBJ2-5	SARGTAQETQY
TRBV20-1	.	.	13	TRBJ2-1	SARAQDNSYNEQF
TRBV24-1	.	.	14	TRBJ2-3	ATSEDSDSSTDTQY
TRBV9	.	.	8	.	ASSVVEQY
TRBV12-3/TRBV12-4	.	.	11	TRBJ1-5	ASSLAGDQPRH
TRBV4-1	.	many	11	TRBJ1-4	ASSQGGPEKLF
TRBV11-2	.	many	12	TRBJ1-2	ASSHATSNYGYT
TRBV7-2	.	few	14	TRBJ1-5	ASSLVTGRLAQPQH
TRBV5-1	.	once	11	TRBJ1-1	ASSVAGTTEAF
TRBV20-1	.	many	12	TRBJ2-7	SARDLRSSYEQY
TRBV25-1	.	few	11	TRBJ2-1	AYRGAGTSEQF
TRBV5-1	TRBD1	once	14	TRBJ2-2	ASSLVGTGRTGKLF
TRBV2	TRBD1	.	13	TRBJ2-3	ASRTGTGSTDTQY
TRBV12-3/TRBV12-4	TRBD2	few	13	.	ASIYGTSNYNEQY
TRBV20-1	.	.	11	TRBJ1-4	GAREAHREKLF
TRBV7-2	.	.	16	TRBJ1-6	ASSKQEVQSSYNSPLH
TRBV25-1	.	.	8	TRBJ2-7	ASSDHEQY
TRBV9	TRBD1	many	13	TRBJ2-7	ASSAGQGVPYEQY
TRBV20-1	.	few	11	TRBJ2-3	SARVVGSDTQY
TRBV4-1	.	.	13	TRBJ1-2	ASSQVLTGRAGYT
TRBV2	TRBD2	few	14	TRBJ2-3	ASSRSSSGGASTQY